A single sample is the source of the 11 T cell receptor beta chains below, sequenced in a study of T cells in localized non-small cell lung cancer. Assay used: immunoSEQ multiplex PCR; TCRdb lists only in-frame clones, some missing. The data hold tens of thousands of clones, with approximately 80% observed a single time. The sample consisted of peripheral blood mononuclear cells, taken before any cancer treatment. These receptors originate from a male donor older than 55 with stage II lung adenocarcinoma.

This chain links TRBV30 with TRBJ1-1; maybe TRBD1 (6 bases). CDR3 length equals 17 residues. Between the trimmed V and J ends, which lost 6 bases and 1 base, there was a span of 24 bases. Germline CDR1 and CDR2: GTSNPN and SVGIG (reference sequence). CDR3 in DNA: TGTGCCTGTCGGATTCGGACCTTAGGGGGACCGAACACTGAAGCTTTCTTT. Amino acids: CACRIRTLGGPNTEAFF.

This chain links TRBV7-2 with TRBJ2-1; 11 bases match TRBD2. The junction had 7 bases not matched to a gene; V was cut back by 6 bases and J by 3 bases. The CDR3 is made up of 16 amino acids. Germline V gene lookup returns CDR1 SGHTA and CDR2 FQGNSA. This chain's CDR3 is CASSLTSGNLYNEQFF. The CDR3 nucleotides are TGTGCCAGCAGTCTGACTAGCGGGAACCTCTACAATGAGCAGTTCTTC.

The DNA for the CDR3 is TGTGCCAGCAGCCTTGACAGGACTGGAAACACCATATATTTT. Protein sequence: CASSLDRTGNTIYF. V usage is TRBV4-2 and J usage is TRBJ1-3; D may be TRBD1 (6 bases). Germline V gene sequence: CDR1 LGHNA, CDR2 YNFKEQ. CDR3 length: 14 amino acids. Trimming pared 4 bases from V and 2 bases from J, leaving 9 bases between.

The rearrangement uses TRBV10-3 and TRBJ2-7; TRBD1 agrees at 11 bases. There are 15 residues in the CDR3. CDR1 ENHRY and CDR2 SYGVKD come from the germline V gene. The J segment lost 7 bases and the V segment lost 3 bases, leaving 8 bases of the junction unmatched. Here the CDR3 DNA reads TGTGCCATCAGTGATACGGGGACAGGGGGGGAAGAGCAGTACTTC. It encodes CAISDTGTGGEEQYF.

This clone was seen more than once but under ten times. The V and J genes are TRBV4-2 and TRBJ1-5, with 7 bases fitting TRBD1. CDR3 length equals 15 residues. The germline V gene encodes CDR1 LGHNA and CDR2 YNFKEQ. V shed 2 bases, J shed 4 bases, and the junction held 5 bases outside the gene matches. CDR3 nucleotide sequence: TGTGCCAGCAGCCAACGACAGGGTACGAATCAGCCCCAGCATTTT. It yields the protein CASSQRQGTNQPQHF.

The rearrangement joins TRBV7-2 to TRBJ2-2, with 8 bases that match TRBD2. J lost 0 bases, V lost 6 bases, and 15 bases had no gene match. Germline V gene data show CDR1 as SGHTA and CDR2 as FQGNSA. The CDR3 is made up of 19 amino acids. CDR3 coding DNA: TGTGCCAGCAGACTTAGGGCACTAGCGGCTCTCTCGAACACCGGGGAGCTGTTTTTT. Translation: CASRLRALAALSNTGELFF. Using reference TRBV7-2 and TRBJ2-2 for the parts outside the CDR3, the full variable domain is GAGVSQSPSNKVTEKGKDVELRCDPISGHTALYWYRQSLGQGLEFLIYFQGNSAPDKSGLPSDRFSAERTGGSVSTLTIQRTQQEDSAVYLCASRLRALAALSNTGELFFGEGSRLTVL.

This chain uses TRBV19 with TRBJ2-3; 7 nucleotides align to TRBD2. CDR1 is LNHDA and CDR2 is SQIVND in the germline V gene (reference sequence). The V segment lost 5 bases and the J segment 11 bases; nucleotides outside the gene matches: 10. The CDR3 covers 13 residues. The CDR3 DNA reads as TGTGCCAGTAGTTTCTCAGGGAGGGAGGGGCAGTATTTT. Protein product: CASSFSGREGQYF.

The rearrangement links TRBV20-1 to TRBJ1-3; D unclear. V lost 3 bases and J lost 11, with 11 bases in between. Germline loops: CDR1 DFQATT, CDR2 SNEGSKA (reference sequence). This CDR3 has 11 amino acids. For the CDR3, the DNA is TGCAGTGCTAGTGCTGGGATAGCCATATATTTT. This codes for CSASAGIAIYF.

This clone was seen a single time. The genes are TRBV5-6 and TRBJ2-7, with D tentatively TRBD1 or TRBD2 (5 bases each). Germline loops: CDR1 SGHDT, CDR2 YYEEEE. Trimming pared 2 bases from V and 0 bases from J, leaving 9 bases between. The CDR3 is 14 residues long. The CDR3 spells CASSFTGPSYEQYF. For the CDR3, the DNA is TGTGCCAGCAGCTTTACGGGACCCTCCTACGAGCAGTACTTC.

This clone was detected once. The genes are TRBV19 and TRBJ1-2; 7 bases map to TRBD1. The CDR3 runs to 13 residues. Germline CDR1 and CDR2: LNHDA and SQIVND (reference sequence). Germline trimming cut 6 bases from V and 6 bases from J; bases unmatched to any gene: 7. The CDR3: CASSPTGRNGYTF. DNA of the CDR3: TGTGCCAGTAGCCCGACAGGGAGGAATGGCTACACCTTC. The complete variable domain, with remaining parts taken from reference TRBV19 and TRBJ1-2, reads DGGITQSPKYLFRKEGQNVTLSCEQNLNHDAMYWYRQDPGQGLRLIYYSQIVNDFQKGDIAEGYSVSREKKESFPLTVTSAQKNPTAFYLCASSPTGRNGYTFGSGTRLTVV.

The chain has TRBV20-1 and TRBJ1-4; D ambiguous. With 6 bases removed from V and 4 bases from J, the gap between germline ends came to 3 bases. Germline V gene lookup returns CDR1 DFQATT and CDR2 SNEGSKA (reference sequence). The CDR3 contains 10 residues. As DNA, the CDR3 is TGCAGTGCCCTTAATGAAAAACTGTTTTTT. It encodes CSALNEKLFF.